This T cell receptor (beta chain) was captured by sequencing in a study of blood T cell repertoires in COVID-19. On the study more broadly: There were acute and convalescent COVID-19 samples, and they came from the United States, Italy and Spain. T cells, B-cell-depleted T cells, or PBMCs provided the cDNA or gDNA that served as material.

Authors' methods: How many nucleated cells were present was estimated from reference gene primer amplification. Clones were sequenced by immunoSEQ multiplex PCR, and TCRdb holds only the in-frame ones, with some missing. V and J calls and clone size are copied from that table; D and trimming were computed from the DNA. The data hold a few hundred thousand clones, with 75% to 85% observed a single time. This clone came up a few times. Germline V gives CDR1 MNHEY, CDR2 SMNVEV (reference sequence). V was pared by 2 bases and J by 5 bases, with 6 bases of the junction left unmatched. The CDR3 is 15 residues long.

This sequence originates from a human donor in a cohort sampled during active COVID-19. Sequencing was done on a sample of peripheral blood. The V gene is TRBV27, the J gene TRBJ1-5, with 7 positions matching TRBD1. The CDR3 region is CASSLRPGGDQPQHF. CDR3 sequence (DNA): TGTGCCAGCAGTTTAAGGCCAGGGGGAGATCAGCCCCAGCATTTT.